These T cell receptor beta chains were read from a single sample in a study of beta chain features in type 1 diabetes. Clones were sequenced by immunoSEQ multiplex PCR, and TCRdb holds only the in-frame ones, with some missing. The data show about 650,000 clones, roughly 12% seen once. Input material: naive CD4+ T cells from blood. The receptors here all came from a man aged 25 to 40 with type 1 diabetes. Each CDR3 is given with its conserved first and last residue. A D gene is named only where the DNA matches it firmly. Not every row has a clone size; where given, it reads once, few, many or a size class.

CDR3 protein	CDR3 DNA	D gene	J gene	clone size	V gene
CAWSVLLSYNEQFF	TGTGCCTGGAGTGTACTATTATCTTACAATGAGCAGTTCTTC	.	TRBJ2-1	few	TRBV30
CASSVAQGPYEQYF	TGTGCCAGCAGCGTAGCCCAGGGCCCCTACGAGCAGTACTTC	.	TRBJ2-7	.	TRBV9
CASSQSMSSSSTDTQYF	TGCGCCAGCAGTCAATCGATGAGTTCCTCTAGCACAGATACGCAGTATTTT	.	TRBJ2-3	few	TRBV23-1
CASSSQAGEQYF	TGTGCCAGCAGCTCCCAGGCCGGGGAGCAGTACTTC	.	TRBJ2-7	.	TRBV7-8
CASSYLETGVKPQHF	TGTGCCAGTAGTTACCTCGAGACAGGCGTAAAGCCCCAGCATTTT	.	TRBJ1-5	.	TRBV19
CASRAYGQTGELFF	TGTGCCAGCAGGGCTTACGGACAGACCGGGGAGCTGTTTTTT	.	TRBJ2-2	few	TRBV2
CASSRLEGHTDTQYF	TGTGCCAGCAGTCGGCTTGAGGGGCACACAGATACGCAGTATTTT	.	TRBJ2-3	few	TRBV25-1
CASSEIYNNQPQHF	TGTGCCAGCAGTGAAATTTACAACAATCAGCCCCAGCATTTT	.	TRBJ1-5	.	TRBV2
CASSYPGQGSGELFF	TGTGCCAGCAGTTACCCGGGACAGGGTTCCGGGGAGCTGTTTTTT	TRBD1	TRBJ2-2	few	TRBV6-5
CASSRVGNTEVFF	TGTGCCAGCTCCAGGGTCGGGAACACTGAAGTTTTCTTT	.	TRBJ1-1	.	TRBV27
CASRTGQPGQPQHF	TGTGCCAGCAGGACAGGACAGCCGGGGCAGCCCCAGCATTTT	.	TRBJ1-5	few	TRBV2
CASSAVSGANVLTF	TGTGCCAGCAGCGCAGTCTCTGGGGCCAACGTCCTGACTTTC	.	TRBJ2-6	.	TRBV5-8
CASSVMADTEAFF	TGTGCCAGCAGCGTAATGGCAGACACTGAAGCTTTCTTT	.	TRBJ1-1	few	TRBV9
CASSQDGLAGGGNEQFF	TGTGCCAGCAGCCAGGACGGACTAGCGGGGGGAGGGAATGAGCAGTTCTTC	TRBD2	TRBJ2-1	few	TRBV4-2